Listed below are T cell receptor beta chains from one sample, sequenced in a study of shared clonotypes between healthy human individuals. Sequencing was performed with immunoSEQ multiplex PCR; in TCRdb, only in-frame clones are kept and a portion is missing. The sample lists a few million clones, about nine tenths occurring once. Material for sequencing was naive CD4+ T cells from PBMCs. The receptors stem from a man between 18 and 29 years old in good health. Some clones in this sample may be carry-over from other donors' samples. Both conserved end residues are part of each CDR3. The D gene is left open where the match is weak. The size field is filled for only some rows; it gives once, few, many or a size class.

J gene	V gene	clone size	D gene	CDR3 length	CDR3 protein	CDR3 DNA
TRBJ2-3	TRBV11-2	.	TRBD2	16	CASSLGIGTSTDTQYF	TGTGCCAGCAGCTTAGGAATCGGGACTAGTACAGATACGCAGTATTTT
TRBJ2-3	TRBV30	.	TRBD2	16	CAWSLGLAGLGDTQYF	TGTGCCTGGAGTCTGGGACTAGCGGGTCTTGGAGATACGCAGTATTTT
TRBJ1-1	TRBV9	.	.	11	CASSAGFEAFF	TGTGCCAGCAGCGCAGGGTTTGAAGCTTTCTTT
TRBJ1-6	TRBV4-1	.	.	13	CASSRLPRERSHF	TGCGCCAGCAGCCGGTTACCGCGGGAGAGGAGCCACTTT
TRBJ1-1	TRBV11-2	.	.	15	CASSDPGHGRAEAFF	TGTGCCAGCAGCGACCCGGGTCACGGCCGTGCTGAAGCTTTCTTT
TRBJ2-5	TRBV6-1	.	TRBD2	14	CASSWTSGQETQYF	TGTGCCAGTAGTTGGACTAGCGGACAAGAGACCCAGTACTTC
TRBJ1-1	TRBV4-3	.	TRBD1	15	CASSHANRGLTEAFF	TGCGCCAGCAGCCATGCAAACAGGGGGCTCACTGAAGCTTTCTTT
TRBJ2-7	TRBV2	.	TRBD1	14	CASGGRGTGSEQYF	TGTGCCAGCGGGGGGAGGGGGACAGGGTCCGAGCAGTACTTC
TRBJ2-2	TRBV11-1	.	.	15	CASSSTGTTLGELFF	TGTGCCAGCAGCTCAACAGGGACTACCTTGGGGGAGCTGTTTTTT
TRBJ2-5	TRBV28	.	.	15	CASAGHSPSRETQYF	TGTGCCAGCGCTGGTCACAGCCCATCAAGGGAGACCCAGTACTTC
TRBJ1-2	TRBV5-1	once	.	15	CASSQGPSENYGYTF	TGCGCCAGCAGCCAAGGCCCCAGCGAGAACTATGGCTACACCTTC
TRBJ1-1	TRBV7-9	.	.	16	CASSRLYQGGDTEAFF	TGTGCCAGCAGCCGATTATATCAGGGAGGGGACACTGAAGCTTTCTTT
TRBJ2-1	TRBV11-3	.	.	18	CASSLDRSRGSEANEQFF	TGTGCCAGCAGCTTAGATCGGTCCCGGGGGTCAGAGGCCAATGAGCAGTTCTTC
TRBJ1-1	TRBV29-1	.	.	14	CSVCFEGGGTEAFF	TGCAGCGTTTGTTTCGAGGGAGGGGGCACTGAAGCTTTCTTT
TRBJ1-5	TRBV25-1	.	.	13	CASRMNSNQPQHF	TGTGCCAGCAGAATGAATAGCAATCAGCCCCAGCATTTT
TRBJ2-1	TRBV7-2	.	.	13	CASSLGINNEQFF	TGTGCCAGCAGCTTAGGGATAAACAATGAGCAGTTCTTC
TRBJ1-5	TRBV5-8	.	.	14	CASSLDPGTQPQHF	TGTGCCAGCAGCTTGGACCCAGGCACTCAGCCCCAGCATTTT
TRBJ2-5	TRBV25-1	.	TRBD2	14	CASSDAGVQETQYF	TGTGCCAGCAGTGATGCGGGAGTGCAAGAGACCCAGTACTTC
TRBJ2-3	TRBV5-1	.	.	12	CASSLVADTQYF	TGCGCCAGCAGCTTAGTTGCAGATACGCAGTATTTT
TRBJ2-7	TRBV7-9	.	.	15	CASSLANPGSYEQYF	TGTGCCAGCAGCTTAGCGAACCCCGGGTCCTACGAGCAGTACTTC
TRBJ2-1	TRBV6-5	.	.	12	CASSPHGTEQFF	TGTGCCAGCAGTCCCCACGGGACTGAGCAGTTCTTC
TRBJ2-7	TRBV10-3	.	.	15	CAISESVGTKYEQYF	TGTGCCATCAGTGAGTCGGTCGGGACAAAATACGAGCAGTACTTC
TRBJ2-3	TRBV4-1	.	TRBD2	16	CASSLQRGVGVDTQYF	TGCGCCAGCAGCCTCCAGCGGGGGGTTGGTGTAGATACGCAGTATTTT
TRBJ2-2	TRBV6-1	.	TRBD1	14	CASSERGRTGELFF	TGTGCCAGCAGTGAAAGGGGGCGCACCGGGGAGCTGTTTTTT
TRBJ2-5	TRBV5-1	once	TRBD2	16	CASSLGLAGGIETQYF	TGCGCCAGCAGCTTGGGACTAGCGGGAGGAATAGAGACCCAGTACTTC
TRBJ2-3	TRBV5-1	once	.	16	CASSLVGILSTDTQYF	TGCGCCAGCAGCTTGGTGGGAATCTTATCCACAGATACGCAGTATTTT
TRBJ1-2	TRBV29-1	.	.	13	CSVISGTGVGYTF	TGCAGCGTTATCTCCGGGACTGGGGTAGGCTACACCTTC
TRBJ2-3	TRBV27	.	TRBD2	18	CASSLLAGSIRGTDTQYF	TGTGCCAGCAGTTTACTAGCGGGATCGATTCGGGGCACAGATACGCAGTATTTT
TRBJ1-2	TRBV10-1	few	TRBD1	16	CASSWDRRASNYGYTF	TGCGCCAGCAGTTGGGACAGGCGAGCATCTAACTATGGCTACACCTTC
TRBJ1-5	TRBV6-5	.	.	11	CASSASQPQHF	TGTGCCAGCAGTGCCAGTCAGCCCCAGCATTTT
TRBJ2-5	TRBV9	.	.	14	CASSVAWGQETQYF	TGTGCCAGCAGCGTAGCTTGGGGACAAGAGACCCAGTACTTC
TRBJ2-3	TRBV7-3	.	.	14	CASSFRPNTDTQYF	TGTGCCAGCAGCTTTCGGCCCAACACAGATACGCAGTATTTT
TRBJ2-3	TRBV28	.	TRBD2	16	CASSFLAGGNTDTQYF	TGTGCCAGCAGTTTCCTAGCGGGAGGAAACACAGATACGCAGTATTTT
TRBJ2-2	TRBV7-3	.	.	17	CASSLTAGGWDTGELFF	TGTGCCAGCAGCTTAACGGCCGGAGGTTGGGACACCGGGGAGCTGTTTTTT
TRBJ2-7	TRBV7-3	.	.	14	CASSFGGSSYEQYF	TGTGCCAGCAGCTTTGGGGGAAGCTCCTACGAGCAGTACTTC
TRBJ2-5	TRBV11-3	.	TRBD1	13	CASSKTGKETQYF	TGTGCCAGCAGCAAGACAGGGAAAGAGACCCAGTACTTC
TRBJ2-5	TRBV10-3	.	.	14	CAISASGPQETQYF	TGTGCCATCAGTGCCTCGGGGCCGCAAGAGACCCAGTACTTC
TRBJ2-7	TRBV7-2	.	TRBD1	15	CASSLDRGPSYEQYF	TGTGCCAGCAGCTTGGACAGGGGGCCTTCCTACGAGCAGTACTTC
TRBJ2-7	TRBV7-8	.	TRBD1	13	CASSPDRDDEQYF	TGTGCCAGCAGCCCGGACAGGGACGACGAGCAGTACTTC
TRBJ2-7	TRBV10-1	.	.	18	CASSDSVIGRGARVGQYF	TGCGCCAGCAGTGACTCAGTCATAGGGAGGGGGGCGAGAGTTGGGCAGTACTTC
TRBJ2-2	TRBV7-7	few	TRBD1	15	CASSLGQGDAGELFF	TGTGCCAGCAGCCTCGGACAGGGCGACGCCGGGGAGCTGTTTTTT
TRBJ2-5	TRBV18	.	.	14	CASSPGTGQETQYF	TGTGCCAGCTCACCCGGGACTGGCCAAGAGACCCAGTACTTC
TRBJ2-7	TRBV5-8	.	TRBD2	16	CASSLPGLAGSYEQYF	TGTGCCAGCAGCCTACCAGGACTAGCGGGTTCCTACGAGCAGTACTTC
TRBJ1-2	TRBV4-2	.	.	16	CASSQGWALGEYGYTF	TGTGCCAGCAGCCAAGGTTGGGCGCTGGGGGAGTATGGCTACACCTTC
TRBJ1-1	TRBV28	.	.	13	CASNQRGNTEAFF	TGTGCCAGCAACCAAAGGGGGAACACTGAAGCTTTCTTT
TRBJ2-1	TRBV15	.	.	13	CATSRAGTPEQFF	TGTGCCACCAGCAGAGCGGGGACCCCCGAGCAGTTCTTC
TRBJ1-5	TRBV6-5	.	.	12	CASREQGQPQHF	TGTGCCAGCAGAGAACAGGGCCAGCCCCAGCATTTT
TRBJ1-2	TRBV6-5	.	.	15	CASSLRDTGVDGYTF	TGTGCCAGCAGTTTGAGGGACACTGGGGTGGATGGCTACACCTTC
TRBJ2-3	TRBV9	once	.	15	CASSPRGSWTDTQYF	TGTGCCAGCAGCCCCAGGGGCAGTTGGACAGATACGCAGTATTTT
TRBJ1-3	TRBV4-3	.	.	14	CASSQTGSGNTIYF	TGCGCCAGCAGCCAAACCGGGTCTGGAAACACCATATATTTT
TRBJ2-2	TRBV5-1	.	.	15	CASLLGGPGTGELFF	TGCGCCTCCTTACTAGGGGGGCCGGGCACCGGGGAGCTGTTTTTT
TRBJ1-2	TRBV11-2	.	.	13	CASSPDRLYGYTF	TGTGCCAGCAGTCCCGACAGGCTGTATGGCTACACCTTC
TRBJ1-6	TRBV11-2	.	.	15	CASSLQQGTNSPLHF	TGTGCCAGCAGCTTACAGCAGGGGACGAATTCACCCCTCCACTTT
TRBJ1-2	TRBV7-9	.	.	14	CASSSTRVGDGYTF	TGTGCCAGCAGCTCCACACGAGTGGGAGATGGCTACACCTTC
TRBJ1-3	TRBV5-1	.	TRBD1	15	CASSFGTGAGNTIYF	TGCGCCAGCAGCTTCGGGACAGGGGCTGGAAACACCATATATTTT
TRBJ2-7	TRBV7-2	.	.	13	CASSLFDSYEQYF	TGTGCCAGCAGCTTATTCGACTCCTACGAGCAGTACTTC
TRBJ2-7	TRBV27	.	.	15	CASSRTTGQPYEQYF	TGTGCCAGCAGTAGGACGACGGGGCAGCCCTACGAGCAGTACTTC